Presented here are 25 T cell receptor beta chains from one specimen sequenced in a study of shared clonotypes between healthy human individuals. The naive CD8 population came from CD45RO-negative cells selected for CCR7, without terminally differentiated effector memory CD45RA+ cells. TCRdb's copy holds only in-frame clones and misses some; the assay was immunoSEQ multiplex PCR. The sample yields about 550,000 clones, nearly 97% seen once. The material sequenced was naive CD8+ T cells sorted from blood. The receptors here all came from a young woman in good health.

The chain combines TRBV6-5 with TRBJ2-2; D not certain. The germline CDR1 and CDR2 sequences are MNHEY and SVGAGI. This CDR3 contains 15 residues. Between the trimmed V and J ends, which lost 0 bases and 4 bases, there was a span of 9 bases. The CDR3 reads CASSYSVARTGELFF. For the CDR3, the DNA is TGTGCCAGCAGTTACTCGGTGGCGCGCACCGGGGAGCTGTTTTTT.

V is TRBV5-6 and J is TRBJ2-1; perhaps TRBD2 as D (5 bases). CDR3 length equals 15 residues. Germline V gene lookup returns CDR1 SGHDT and CDR2 YYEEEE. V was clipped by 4 bases and J by 4 bases, with 15 bases between them. The CDR3 reads CASSALEGPYNEQFF. The CDR3 DNA sequence: TGTGCCAGCAGCGCACTAGAAGGTCCGTACAATGAGCAGTTCTTC.

The V call is TRBV11-2, the J call TRBJ2-7, with D possibly TRBD2 on 5 matching bases. The CDR3 is made up of 14 amino acids. Germline V gene sequence: CDR1 SGHAT, CDR2 FQNNGV. The V end lost 5 bases, the J end lost 2 bases, and 13 bases lay between the germline ends. CDR3 loop: CASSPGREAYEQYF. CDR3 DNA sequence: TGTGCCAGCAGCCCAGGACGGGAAGCCTACGAGCAGTACTTC. The full variable domain, completed using reference TRBV11-2 and TRBJ2-7, is EAGVAQSPRYKIIEKRQSVAFWCNPISGHATLYWYQQILGQGPKLLIQFQNNGVVDDSQLPKDRFSAERLKGVDSTLKIQPAKLEDSAVYLCASSPGREAYEQYFGPGTRLTVT.

The gene calls are TRBV13 and TRBJ2-7; D call uncertain. V was shortened by 4 bases and J by 7 bases, with 17 bases between the two germline ends. The CDR3 consists of 14 residues. Germline V gives CDR1 PRHDT, CDR2 FYEKMQ (reference sequence). The CDR3: CASSSPGLPEEQYF. The CDR3 DNA sequence: TGTGCCAGCAGCTCCCCCGGGCTCCCGGAAGAGCAGTACTTC.

The V gene is TRBV27, the J gene TRBJ2-1, with a weak D call TRBD2 (5 bases). CDR3 size: 16 residues. Trimming cost V 3 bases and J 0 bases, with 12 bases left between them. Germline V gene data show CDR1 as MNHEY and CDR2 as SMNVEV (reference sequence). The CDR3: CASSFLGGYSYNEQFF. DNA for the CDR3: TGTGCCAGCAGTTTCCTCGGCGGGTACTCCTACAATGAGCAGTTCTTC.

This chain links TRBV9 with TRBJ1-5, with D possibly matching TRBD1 (5 bases). Per the germline V gene, CDR1 is SGDLS and CDR2 is YYNGEE. V was cut by 4 bases and J by 0 bases, with 11 bases left in between. The CDR3 is 15 amino acids. The CDR3 here is CASSWNGGSNQPQHF. The CDR3 DNA reads as TGTGCCAGCAGCTGGAACGGGGGTAGCAATCAGCCCCAGCATTTT.

The genes are TRBV5-6 and TRBJ1-2; maybe TRBD1 (5 bases). V was cut by 7 bases and J by 4 bases, with 17 bases left in between. The CDR3 has 14 amino acids. CDR1 and CDR2 (germline): SGHDT, YYEEEE. The DNA for the CDR3 is TGTGCCAGCTGTACGGGGGATTGGGGCTATGGCTACACCTTC. Its translation is CASCTGDWGYGYTF.

The chain joins TRBV27 to TRBJ2-1; 7 bases map to TRBD2. J gave up 0 bases and V 3 bases, and 11 bases lay outside the gene matches. Germline values: CDR1 MNHEY, CDR2 SMNVEV (reference sequence). The CDR3 has 18 amino acids. CDR3 loop: CASSLSGNRPSSYNEQFF. The CDR3 DNA is TGTGCCAGCAGTTTGAGCGGGAACCGTCCTAGCTCCTACAATGAGCAGTTCTTC.

The chain has TRBV5-4 and TRBJ2-5; D perhaps matches TRBD2 (5 bases). The V and J ends lost 2 bases and 0 bases respectively, with 8 bases between them. Germline CDR1 is SGHNT and CDR2 is YYREEE (reference sequence). This CDR3 spans 14 amino acids. CDR3 in amino acids: CASSFWENQETQYF. The CDR3 nucleotides are TGTGCCAGCAGCTTTTGGGAGAACCAAGAGACCCAGTACTTC. Looking up the rest from reference TRBV5-4 and TRBJ2-5 gives the full variable domain: ETGVTQSPTHLIKTRGQQVTLRCSSQSGHNTVSWYQQALGQGPQFIFQYYREEENGRGNFPPRFSGLQFPNYSSELNVNALELDDSALYLCASSFWENQETQYFGPGTRLLVL.

The chain is built from TRBV19 and TRBJ2-1, with TRBD2 as a possible D gene (5 bases). The CDR3 runs to 15 residues. Per germline, CDR1 LNHDA and CDR2 SQIVND (reference sequence). The germline V and J ends were trimmed by 9 bases and 0 bases, with 15 bases remaining between them. CDR3 bases: TGTGCCAGCAGAATATATGGGAGCTCCTACAATGAGCAGTTCTTC. Translating gives CASRIYGSSYNEQFF.

The rearrangement links TRBV9 to TRBJ1-1, with D perhaps TRBD1 (5 bases). Germline loops: CDR1 SGDLS, CDR2 YYNGEE. The CDR3 loop spans 13 amino acids. V lost 0 bases to trimming and J lost 5 bases, with 8 bases between them. The CDR3 coding sequence is TGTGCCAGCAGCGTAGAAGGGGTTACTGAAGCTTTCTTT. Its protein product is CASSVEGVTEAFF.

This chain joins TRBV7-2 and TRBJ2-1; 7 bases map to TRBD1. Germline trimming cut 5 bases from V and 8 bases from J; bases unmatched to any gene: 12. Per the germline V gene, CDR1 is SGHTA and CDR2 is FQGNSA. The length of the CDR3 is 15 residues. Here the CDR3 DNA reads TGTGCCAGCAGCGAACCGGGACAGCCCACGGATGAGCAGTTCTTC. It encodes CASSEPGQPTDEQFF.

The V and J genes are TRBV28 and TRBJ2-1, with D possibly being TRBD2 (6 bases). V was pared by 7 bases and J by 3 bases, with 13 bases between. CDR1 and CDR2 from the germline V gene are MDHEN and SYDVKM. The CDR3 loop spans 14 amino acids. The CDR3 coding sequence is TGTGCCAGCACTCCCCCGGGACTCTACAATGAGCAGTTCTTC. It translates to CASTPPGLYNEQFF.

About this clone itself: The sample has other DNA sequences that encode this CDR3 too. The V and J genes are TRBV2 and TRBJ2-7; D not certain. This CDR3 has 10 amino acids. Germline V gene data show CDR1 as SNHLY and CDR2 as FYNNEI. V lost 6 bases and J 4 bases, leaving 4 bases between the germline ends. The CDR3 DNA sequence: TGTGCCAGCAGCGTTTACGAGCAGTACTTC. Amino acids: CASSVYEQYF.

V and J are TRBV29-1 and TRBJ2-5; 14 nucleotides agree with TRBD2. This CDR3 has 16 amino acids. The V segment lost 3 bases and the J segment 7 bases; nucleotides outside the gene matches: 10. Germline V gene data show CDR1 as SQVTM and CDR2 as ANQGSEA. The CDR3 region has the DNA TGCAGCGTTGACGACCCGGGACTAGCGGGAGTTGGGACCCAGTACTTC. This codes for CSVDDPGLAGVGTQYF.

The chain recombines TRBV6-1 with TRBJ1-4; 8 bases line up with TRBD1. CDR3 length equals 14 residues. CDR1 is MNHNS, CDR2 SASEGT, per germline. The junction had 5 bases not matched to a gene; V was cut back by 5 bases and J by 6 bases. In DNA form, the CDR3 reads TGTGCCAGCAGTAGACAGGGGAGGGATGAAAAACTGTTTTTT. This codes for CASSRQGRDEKLFF.

The V and J genes are TRBV6-1 and TRBJ2-7, with 7 bases aligning to TRBD1. The V and J ends lost 6 bases and 3 bases, in that order; junction bases with no gene match: 5. CDR1 and CDR2 (germline): MNHNS, SASEGT. There are 13 residues in the CDR3. This CDR3 reads CASSWDSYYEQYF. DNA of the CDR3: TGTGCCAGCAGCTGGGACAGCTACTACGAGCAGTACTTC.

Note on this clone: In the same sample, other DNA sequences code for this CDR3. The gene calls are TRBV27 and TRBJ2-7; TRBD1 is a possible D gene (5 bases). This CDR3 has 13 residues. Trimming took off 5 bases at V and 0 bases at J, with 8 bases between the two ends. Per germline, CDR1 MNHEY and CDR2 SMNVEV (reference sequence). CDR3 amino acids: CASSLDSSYEQYF. The CDR3 nucleotides are TGTGCCAGCAGTCTCGACAGCTCCTACGAGCAGTACTTC.

V usage is TRBV7-8 and J usage is TRBJ2-1, with 8 bases matching TRBD2. The CDR3 runs 17 residues. V was clipped by 1 base and J by 0 bases; unmatched bases: 5. The germline CDR1 and CDR2 sequences are SGHVS and FQNEAQ. Written as DNA, the CDR3 is TGTGCCAGCAGCTTAGTGCTAGCGGGCAGCTCCTACAATGAGCAGTTCTTC. Translation: CASSLVLAGSSYNEQFF.

The V call is TRBV19, the J call TRBJ1-5, with 7 bases fitting TRBD1. The CDR3 length is 14 residues. Germline values: CDR1 LNHDA, CDR2 SQIVND (reference sequence). Unmatched junction bases numbered 8, after V lost 7 bases and J lost 5 bases. The CDR3 nucleotides read TGTGCCAGTATACAGGGGCCTTACCATCAGCCCCAGCATTTT. It encodes CASIQGPYHQPQHF.

The rearrangement uses TRBV5-4 and TRBJ2-5; D possibly matches TRBD1 or TRBD2 (5 bases each). The CDR3 is 13 residues long. Between the trimmed V and J ends, which lost 9 bases and 3 bases, there was a span of 15 bases. Germline-derived CDR1 and CDR2 are SGHNT and YYREEE (reference sequence). CDR3 in DNA: TGTGCCACCCAGGGAGCCGCAGAAGAGACCCAGTACTTC. This gives the protein CATQGAAEETQYF.

The rearrangement uses TRBV6-1 and TRBJ2-1, with 10 nucleotides matching TRBD2. Germline V gene data show CDR1 as MNHNS and CDR2 as SASEGT. The CDR3 is 15 amino acids. J gave up 4 bases and V 3 bases, and 3 bases lay outside the gene matches. CDR3: CASSEGTSAYNEQFF. CDR3 nucleotides: TGTGCCAGCAGTGAGGGGACTAGCGCTTACAATGAGCAGTTCTTC.

J is TRBJ2-3 and V is TRBV6-5, with D unclear. V lost 4 bases, J lost 6 bases, and 11 bases lay in between. The CDR3 spans 13 residues. Per germline, CDR1 MNHEY and CDR2 SVGAGI. CDR3 loop: CASSSKMQDTQYF. The CDR3 DNA is TGTGCCAGCAGTTCCAAAATGCAGGATACGCAGTATTTT.

CDR3 DNA sequence: TGTGCCAGCAGTGATCCTAAGTTAACAACTAGCACAGATACGCAGTATTTT. Protein sequence: CASSDPKLTTSTDTQYF. The rearrangement uses TRBV5-4 and TRBJ2-3, with D hard to call. The V gene lost 5 bases and the J gene lost 0 bases, with 19 bases spanning the gap. The length of the CDR3 is 17 residues. Germline values: CDR1 SGHNT, CDR2 YYREEE (reference sequence).

V and J are TRBV27 and TRBJ1-1; unclear D gene. This CDR3 has 13 amino acids. Per the germline V gene, CDR1 is MNHEY and CDR2 is SMNVEV (reference sequence). The V end lost 5 bases, the J end lost 6 bases, and 13 bases lay between the germline ends. The CDR3 protein is CASSPRVAAEAFF. CDR3 in DNA: TGTGCCAGCAGTCCCCGGGTGGCAGCTGAAGCTTTCTTT.